The rows below give T cell receptor beta chains drawn from one sample of a study of cytomegalovirus exposure and HLA in healthy donors. The protocol was immunoSEQ multiplex PCR, while the TCRdb copy is restricted to in-frame clones and leaves out a portion. The table records about 160,000 clones, roughly four fifths of them present only once. The sequencing sample was made of PBMCs. The receptor set was obtained from a man between 35 and 55 years old in good health and CMV-seronegative. CDR3s include the opening cysteine and the closing phenylalanine or tryptophan. The D gene is left open where the match is weak. Size tells how often a clone was seen (once, few, many) or the class of an expanded clone, and some rows leave it out.

D gene: .
J gene: TRBJ2-4
V gene: TRBV7-2
clone size: .
CDR3 DNA: TGTGCCAGCAGCTTAGGGGCATGGGGGGAAAACAGTCAGTACTTC
CDR3 protein: CASSLGAWGENSQYF

D gene: .
J gene: TRBJ2-4
V gene: TRBV7-3
clone size: .
CDR3 DNA: TGTGCCAGCAGCTTAAGCGGGTCAGCCAAAAACATTCAGTACTTC
CDR3 protein: CASSLSGSAKNIQYF

D gene: TRBD2
J gene: TRBJ2-2
V gene: TRBV2
clone size: .
CDR3 DNA: TGTGCCAGGACCGTAGCGGGAGGTTACACCGGGGAGCTGTTTTTT
CDR3 protein: CARTVAGGYTGELFF

D gene: TRBD2
J gene: TRBJ2-1
V gene: TRBV9
clone size: .
CDR3 DNA: TGTGCCAGCGGCCCTTCTAGCGGGATTTACAATGAGCAGTTCTTC
CDR3 protein: CASGPSSGIYNEQFF

D gene: .
J gene: TRBJ1-1
V gene: TRBV14
clone size: .
CDR3 DNA: TGTGCCAGCAGCCTCTGGGAGAGCAGAGAAGCTTTCTTT
CDR3 protein: CASSLWESREAFF

D gene: TRBD2
J gene: TRBJ2-6
V gene: TRBV7-3
clone size: once
CDR3 DNA: TGTGCCAGCAGCTTAATGGGAGGGTCCCCTGGGGCCAACGTCCTGACTTTC
CDR3 protein: CASSLMGGSPGANVLTF

D gene: TRBD1
J gene: TRBJ1-1
V gene: TRBV7-9
clone size: .
CDR3 DNA: TGTGCCAGCAGCATCAGGGGGCGCGGGGCTGAAGCTTTCTTT
CDR3 protein: CASSIRGRGAEAFF

D gene: .
J gene: TRBJ2-6
V gene: TRBV2
clone size: .
CDR3 DNA: TGTGCCAGCAGTGGGGCCTTACCTGGGGCCAACGTCCTGACTTTC
CDR3 protein: CASSGALPGANVLTF

D gene: TRBD2
J gene: TRBJ2-2
V gene: TRBV5-1
clone size: .
CDR3 DNA: TGCGCCAGCAGCCACCTAGCGGGAGCAAGCGGGGAGCTGTTTTTT
CDR3 protein: CASSHLAGASGELFF

D gene: .
J gene: TRBJ2-5
V gene: TRBV5-6
clone size: .
CDR3 DNA: TGTGCCAGCAGCTTGGGCAGGCAAGAGACCCAGTACTTC
CDR3 protein: CASSLGRQETQYF

D gene: .
J gene: TRBJ2-1
V gene: TRBV7-2
clone size: .
CDR3 DNA: TGTGCCAGCAGCTTAGAACTAGTACACAATGAGCAGTTCTTC
CDR3 protein: CASSLELVHNEQFF

D gene: .
J gene: TRBJ1-1
V gene: TRBV5-1
clone size: few
CDR3 DNA: TGCGCCAGCAGCTTTGGGGGCCTGAACACTGAAGCTTTCTTT
CDR3 protein: CASSFGGLNTEAFF

D gene: TRBD2
J gene: TRBJ2-3
V gene: TRBV11-2
clone size: .
CDR3 DNA: TGTGCCAGCAGCGAGATTCTAGCGGGAGGAACAGATACGCAGTATTTT
CDR3 protein: CASSEILAGGTDTQYF

D gene: TRBD2
J gene: TRBJ2-7
V gene: TRBV7-2
clone size: .
CDR3 DNA: TGTGCCAGCAGCTTAGAACGGGAGGTTACCTACGAGCAGTACTTC
CDR3 protein: CASSLEREVTYEQYF

D gene: TRBD2
J gene: TRBJ2-3
V gene: TRBV7-3
clone size: .
CDR3 DNA: TGTGCCAGCAGCTTAATGCGGGGGACCGCAACTAGCACAGATACGCAGTATTTT
CDR3 protein: CASSLMRGTATSTDTQYF

D gene: .
J gene: TRBJ2-3
V gene: TRBV6-5
clone size: .
CDR3 DNA: TGTGCCAGCAGTTACTCGATCCCCAGTGCGCAGTATTTT
CDR3 protein: CASSYSIPSAQYF

D gene: TRBD1
J gene: TRBJ2-7
V gene: TRBV27
clone size: once
CDR3 DNA: TGTGCCAGCGGTGAACTCGACAGGGACTACGAGCAGTACTTC
CDR3 protein: CASGELDRDYEQYF

D gene: TRBD1
J gene: TRBJ2-7
V gene: TRBV10-1
clone size: .
CDR3 DNA: TGCGCCAGCAGTGGGGGGACAGTTCGACACGAGCAGTACTTC
CDR3 protein: CASSGGTVRHEQYF

D gene: TRBD2
J gene: TRBJ2-5
V gene: TRBV11-3
clone size: .
CDR3 DNA: TGTGCCAGCAGCTTAGGGCTAGCGGGAGATGAGACCCAGTACTTC
CDR3 protein: CASSLGLAGDETQYF

D gene: TRBD2
J gene: TRBJ2-5
V gene: TRBV15
clone size: .
CDR3 DNA: TGTGCCACTACCGCGGGGGAAGAGACCCAGTACTTC
CDR3 protein: CATTAGEETQYF

D gene: .
J gene: TRBJ2-7
V gene: TRBV6-1
clone size: .
CDR3 DNA: TGTGCCAGCAGACAGGACCCCTACGAGCAGTACTTC
CDR3 protein: CASRQDPYEQYF

D gene: .
J gene: TRBJ2-1
V gene: TRBV7-3
clone size: .
CDR3 DNA: TGTGCCAGCAGCTTACTACCTAGCTCCTACAATGAGCAGTTCTTC
CDR3 protein: CASSLLPSSYNEQFF

D gene: .
J gene: TRBJ1-5
V gene: TRBV30
clone size: .
CDR3 DNA: TGTGCCTGGAGTGTATCCCGGGATCAGCCCCAGCATTTT
CDR3 protein: CAWSVSRDQPQHF

D gene: .
J gene: TRBJ2-7
V gene: TRBV28
clone size: .
CDR3 DNA: TGTGCCAGCAGCTCCGGGCCAGGGGTCGCCGAGCAGTACTTC
CDR3 protein: CASSSGPGVAEQYF

D gene: .
J gene: TRBJ2-5
V gene: TRBV7-3
clone size: few
CDR3 DNA: TGTGCCAGCAGCCCTAGCGGACAGGGCAGTAGGGAGACCCAGTACTTC
CDR3 protein: CASSPSGQGSRETQYF

D gene: .
J gene: TRBJ1-2
V gene: TRBV6-1
clone size: .
CDR3 DNA: TGTGCCAGCAGAGGGGGGGCGACGAGCTATGGCTACACCTTC
CDR3 protein: CASRGGATSYGYTF

D gene: .
J gene: TRBJ2-3
V gene: TRBV18
clone size: .
CDR3 DNA: TGTGCCAGCTCACCTTATAGGGACTGGCCTTCAGATACGCAGTATTTT
CDR3 protein: CASSPYRDWPSDTQYF

D gene: TRBD2
J gene: TRBJ2-1
V gene: TRBV5-1
clone size: .
CDR3 DNA: TGCGCCAGCAGCATGGGACTAGCGGACTTCAATGAGCAGTTCTTC
CDR3 protein: CASSMGLADFNEQFF

D gene: .
J gene: TRBJ1-3
V gene: TRBV18
clone size: .
CDR3 DNA: TGTGCCAGCTCACCCCAGGGGCCCGGAAACACCATATATTTT
CDR3 protein: CASSPQGPGNTIYF

D gene: TRBD2
J gene: TRBJ2-5
V gene: TRBV4-1
clone size: .
CDR3 DNA: TGCGCCAGCAGCCAAGATTGGGTGGGTAGCGGGAGAGACGAGACCCAGTACTTC
CDR3 protein: CASSQDWVGSGRDETQYF

D gene: .
J gene: TRBJ1-4
V gene: TRBV6-6
clone size: .
CDR3 DNA: TGTGCCAGCAAATCTGGCGGGGTTAGGTTTGAAAAACTGTTTTTT
CDR3 protein: CASKSGGVRFEKLFF

D gene: .
J gene: TRBJ1-4
V gene: TRBV6-6
clone size: once
CDR3 DNA: TGTGCCAGCCTCCGATCAATGAGGGAAAAACTGTTTTTT
CDR3 protein: CASLRSMREKLFF

D gene: .
J gene: TRBJ2-2
V gene: TRBV6-1
clone size: .
CDR3 DNA: TGTGCCAGCAGTGCACAGGGCCCCACCGGGGAGCTGTTTTTT
CDR3 protein: CASSAQGPTGELFF

D gene: .
J gene: TRBJ1-2
V gene: TRBV29-1
clone size: once
CDR3 DNA: TGCAGCGTTGTTTACGGCTATGGCTACACCTTC
CDR3 protein: CSVVYGYGYTF

D gene: TRBD2
J gene: TRBJ2-2
V gene: TRBV18
clone size: few
CDR3 DNA: TGTGCCAGCTCACCCGGACTAGCGGGAATTTCGGAGCTGTTTTTT
CDR3 protein: CASSPGLAGISELFF

D gene: .
J gene: TRBJ1-2
V gene: TRBV6-5
clone size: .
CDR3 DNA: TGTGCCAGCAGCTCCGACAGCGTACTCTATGGCTACACCTTC
CDR3 protein: CASSSDSVLYGYTF

D gene: TRBD1
J gene: TRBJ2-7
V gene: TRBV7-8
clone size: .
CDR3 DNA: TGTGCCAGCAGCCAGCAAAGGACAGGGGCCTACGAGCAGTACTTC
CDR3 protein: CASSQQRTGAYEQYF

D gene: TRBD1
J gene: TRBJ1-5
V gene: TRBV4-2
clone size: .
CDR3 DNA: TGTGCCAGCAGCCAAGATCTGGACAGGGGCAATCAGCCCCAGCATTTT
CDR3 protein: CASSQDLDRGNQPQHF

D gene: TRBD2
J gene: TRBJ2-5
V gene: TRBV7-9
clone size: .
CDR3 DNA: TGTGCCAGCAGCCTCGGGACTAGCGGATACCAAGAGACCCAGTACTTC
CDR3 protein: CASSLGTSGYQETQYF

D gene: TRBD1
J gene: TRBJ2-7
V gene: TRBV11-2
clone size: few
CDR3 DNA: TGTGCCAGCAGCCCCACCTCAGGACAGGGGACCTACGAGCAGTACTTC
CDR3 protein: CASSPTSGQGTYEQYF

D gene: .
J gene: TRBJ2-1
V gene: TRBV9
clone size: .
CDR3 DNA: TGTGCCAGCAGCGTAGGGATCTCGGGGGTCAGTGAGCAGTTCTTC
CDR3 protein: CASSVGISGVSEQFF

D gene: .
J gene: TRBJ1-1
V gene: TRBV28
clone size: few
CDR3 DNA: TGTGCCAGCAGTCCTAGGGGTCGGGGGGTATGGAAGAACACTGAAGCTTTCTTT
CDR3 protein: CASSPRGRGVWKNTEAFF

D gene: .
J gene: TRBJ2-2
V gene: TRBV6-1
clone size: .
CDR3 DNA: TGTGCCAGCAGTGAAGCGTCTCTGGCTACCGGGGAGCTGTTTTTT
CDR3 protein: CASSEASLATGELFF

D gene: TRBD1
J gene: TRBJ2-7
V gene: TRBV7-3
clone size: .
CDR3 DNA: TGTGCCAGCAGCTTCGGACAGGGCTACGAGCAGTACTTC
CDR3 protein: CASSFGQGYEQYF

D gene: .
J gene: TRBJ2-7
V gene: TRBV6-6
clone size: .
CDR3 DNA: TGTGCCAGCAGTTATTATAATACCTACGAGCAGTACTTC
CDR3 protein: CASSYYNTYEQYF

D gene: TRBD1
J gene: TRBJ2-5
V gene: TRBV27
clone size: .
CDR3 DNA: TGTGCCAGCAGTTTCGGGACAGGGGATCGGGGGACCCAGTACTTC
CDR3 protein: CASSFGTGDRGTQYF